This T cell receptor (beta chain) is from a study of shared clonotypes between healthy human individuals. Study in general: The study used three CD4 naive, three CD4 memory, two CD8 naive and one CD8 memory plate per donor. Findings and limits, study-wide: With a few donors compared, around 5.4% of naive CD4 clonotypes were shared.

With 4 bases removed from V and 0 bases from J, the gap between germline ends came to 19 bases. Germline V CDR1 and CDR2: SGHDN, FVKESK. This CDR3 is 18 amino acids long. Notes on this clone: Antigen unknown.

Sequenced by immunoSEQ multiplex PCR; TCRdb stores in-frame clones only, minus some. The sample includes about 1.5 million clones, about 98% of them seen just once. Input material: naive CD4+ T cells sorted from blood. Stated subset: CD45RA+ positively selected. The J gene is TRBJ1-5, the V gene TRBV14, with D unresolved. This receptor was identified in a man aged 25-45 years in good health. CDR3 DNA: TGTGCCAGCAGCCGCCTAAGTAGCCCCGAGGGTAGCAATCAGCCCCAGCATTTT. Residues: CASSRLSSPEGSNQPQHF. Combining the CDR3 with reference TRBV14 and TRBJ1-5 gives the whole variable domain EAGVTQFPSHSVIEKGQTVTLRCDPISGHDNLYWYRRVMGKEIKFLLHFVKESKQDESGMPNNRFLAERTGGTYSTLKVQPAELEDSGVYFCASSRLSSPEGSNQPQHFGDGTRLSIL.